The 22 T cell receptor beta chains below all came from one sample that was sequenced in a study of cytomegalovirus exposure and HLA in healthy donors. Amplification used 60 Vbeta primers and 13 Jbeta primers. Sequenced by immunoSEQ multiplex PCR; TCRdb stores in-frame clones only, minus some. Of around 110,000 clones in the sample, 82% were seen once. What was sequenced was PBMCs. These receptor sequences come from a man under 40 in good health and CMV-seropositive.

A few counts support this clone. The chain uses TRBV13 and TRBJ2-7; 7 positions agree with TRBD2. This CDR3 has 17 residues. Losses at the gene ends were 5 bases for V and 5 bases for J; bases not matched to a gene: 18. CDR1 is PRHDT, CDR2 FYEKMQ, per germline (reference sequence). In DNA, the CDR3 is TGTGCCAGCAGCCCAGGACCTACCGGGAGGAATAGGCACGAGCAGTACTTC. This gives the protein CASSPGPTGRNRHEQYF.

Only one count was recorded for this clone. The chain has TRBV27 and TRBJ2-7; TRBD2 aligns across 9 bases. Trimming took 2 bases from V and 2 from J; bases not matched to a gene: 7. CDR1 is MNHEY and CDR2 is SMNVEV in the germline V gene (reference sequence). The CDR3 has 16 residues. CDR3 in DNA: TGTGCCAGCAGTTTAAACATAGCGGGGGCGACCTACGAGCAGTACTTC. Protein sequence: CASSLNIAGATYEQYF.

The rearrangement uses TRBV2 and TRBJ2-7; 10 bases are a match to TRBD1. Germline V lookup: CDR1 SNHLY, CDR2 FYNNEI. J gave up 3 bases and V 6 bases, and 5 bases lay outside the gene matches. This CDR3 spans 14 amino acids. This chain's CDR3 is CASRLGQGNYEQYF. The DNA of the CDR3 is TGTGCCAGCAGGTTGGGACAGGGGAACTACGAGCAGTACTTC.

The chain couples TRBV6-1 to TRBJ1-1, with D perhaps TRBD1 (5 bases). Germline assignment: CDR1 MNHNS and CDR2 SASEGT. Trimming removed 2 bases at V and 1 base at J, with 8 bases between. This CDR3 contains 14 residues. In nucleotides, the CDR3 is TGTGCCAGCAGTGAACGGGGGAGGAACACTGAAGCTTTCTTT. Protein sequence: CASSERGRNTEAFF.

V gene TRBV5-1 combines with J gene TRBJ2-5; TRBD2 might be the D (5 bases). Germline V gene sequence: CDR1 SGHRS, CDR2 YFSETQ. V shed 0 bases and J shed 0 bases, with 15 bases lying between them. The CDR3 spans 17 residues. CDR3 in DNA: TGCGCCAGCAGCTTGGCTCCGGGCGGGCTTGACCAAGAGACCCAGTACTTC. It yields the protein CASSLAPGGLDQETQYF. Complete variable domain (other parts from reference TRBV5-1 and TRBJ2-5): KAGVTQTPRYLIKTRGQQVTLSCSPISGHRSVSWYQQTPGQGLQFLFEYFSETQRNKGNFPGRFSGRQFSNSRSEMNVSTLELGDSALYLCASSLAPGGLDQETQYFGPGTRLLVL.

The V gene is TRBV2, the J gene TRBJ2-3; perhaps TRBD1 as D (6 bases). V dropped 3 bases and J dropped 0 bases, with 10 bases sitting between them. The CDR3 sequence is 15 residues long. The V gene's germline CDR1 is SNHLY and CDR2 FYNNEI. As DNA, the CDR3 is TGTGCCAGCAGTGACAGGGGCCCTAGCACAGATACGCAGTATTTT. Translated, it gives CASSDRGPSTDTQYF.

J is TRBJ2-3 and V is TRBV5-1; 11 nucleotides match TRBD2. Germline loops: CDR1 SGHRS, CDR2 YFSETQ. This CDR3 is 15 amino acids long. The ends lost 5 bases at V and 1 base at J; junction bases unmatched: 3. CDR3 sequence reads: CASSELAGGTDTQYF. The DNA for the CDR3 is TGCGCCAGCAGTGAACTAGCGGGGGGCACAGATACGCAGTATTTT.

This chain joins TRBV6-5 and TRBJ2-1; 10 bases are shared with TRBD1. V shed 6 bases, J shed 6 bases, and the junction held 5 bases outside the gene matches. The germline V gene encodes CDR1 MNHEY and CDR2 SVGAGI. The CDR3 is 14 amino acids. The CDR3 here is CASRERTGGNEQFF. CDR3 nucleotide sequence: TGTGCCAGCAGGGAAAGGACAGGGGGCAATGAGCAGTTCTTC.

The rearrangement links TRBV23-1 to TRBJ2-7, with a weak D call TRBD2 (6 bases). TRBV23-1 counts as an open reading frame of uncertain function. This CDR3 contains 16 residues. Trimming left V 4 bases short and J 2 bases short, with 18 bases between. The DNA for the CDR3 is TGCGCCAGCAGTCCCCCTTTGCTGCGGGGCCCCTACGAGCAGTACTTC. Its protein product is CASSPPLLRGPYEQYF.

The CDR3 DNA sequence: TGCGCCAGCAGCTTGGCAGGGGATGTCTACAATGAGCAGTTCTTC. Protein sequence: CASSLAGDVYNEQFF. The chain joins TRBV5-1 to TRBJ2-1, with a possible D match to TRBD1 (6 bases). The germline V gene encodes CDR1 SGHRS and CDR2 YFSETQ. CDR3 length: 15 amino acids. V was shortened by 0 bases and J by 3 bases, with 10 bases between the two germline ends.

The chain has TRBV19 and TRBJ1-4; a weak D match, TRBD1 (6 bases). V was clipped by 6 bases and J by 3 bases, with 14 bases between them. CDR1 and CDR2 (germline): LNHDA, SQIVND (reference sequence). The CDR3 runs 15 residues. As DNA, the CDR3 is TGTGCCAGTAGAATACAGGGCCCGGCTAATGAAAAACTGTTTTTT. Its translation: CASRIQGPANEKLFF.

CDR3 nucleotide sequence: TGTGCCTGGACCATCTCTCGGACAGGGCTAGGAAACACCATATATTTT. Its translation is CAWTISRTGLGNTIYF. The chain joins TRBV30 to TRBJ1-3; 8 bases fit TRBD1. Germline-derived CDR1 and CDR2 are GTSNPN and SVGIG (reference sequence). Trimming cost V 4 bases and J 4 bases; bases outside gene matches: 12. CDR3 size: 16 residues.

As DNA, the CDR3 is TGTGCCAGCTCAACCGGGACTAGCGGGAAACTTAACTCCTACGAGCAGTACTTC. Its protein product is CASSTGTSGKLNSYEQYF. This chain connects TRBV18 to TRBJ2-7, with TRBD2 matching 13 bases. CDR1 and CDR2 (germline): KGHSH, LQKENI. Trimming took 5 bases from V and 0 from J; bases not matched to a gene: 10. The CDR3 sequence is 18 residues long. The full variable domain, its missing parts supplied by reference TRBV18 and TRBJ2-7, is NAGVMQNPRHLVRRRGQEARLRCSPMKGHSHVYWYRQLPEEGLKFMVYLQKENIIDESGMPKERFSAEFPKEGPSILRIQQVVRGDSAAYFCASSTGTSGKLNSYEQYFGPGTRLTVT.

The chain employs TRBV28 and TRBJ2-3, with 12 bases that match TRBD2. V trimming: 5 bases; J trimming: 1 base; junction bases outside the gene matches: 10. The CDR3 is 18 amino acids. The germline gives CDR1 MDHEN, CDR2 SYDVKM. CDR3 nucleotides: TGTGCCAGCAGTCTAACAAAACTAGCGGGAGGTGGCACAGATACGCAGTATTTT. Protein sequence: CASSLTKLAGGGTDTQYF.

The V call is TRBV2, the J call TRBJ2-3; the match to TRBD2 covers 12 bases. The V gene's germline CDR1 is SNHLY and CDR2 FYNNEI. V was clipped by 10 bases and J by 1 base; unmatched bases: 12. The CDR3 consists of 17 residues. The CDR3 reads CATDTKRTSGGTDTQYF. CDR3 DNA: TGTGCCACCGATACCAAACGGACTAGCGGGGGCACAGATACGCAGTATTTT.

The gene calls are TRBV6-6 and TRBJ2-2, with D possibly matching TRBD1 (5 bases). Germline CDR1 MNHNY, CDR2 SVGAGI (reference sequence). The length of the CDR3 is 15 residues. V was pared by 5 bases and J by 0 bases, with 10 bases between. The DNA for the CDR3 is TGTGCCAGCAGTCGACAGTACGCGAACACCGGGGAGCTGTTTTTT. It is translated as CASSRQYANTGELFF.

The V call is TRBV11-3, the J call TRBJ1-1; D remains ambiguous. The CDR3 runs to 13 residues. V shed 1 base and J shed 1 base, with 4 bases lying between them. The germline gives CDR1 SGHNT, CDR2 YENEEA. The CDR3 DNA reads as TGTGCCAGCAGCTTAGTGGCGAACACTGAAGCTTTCTTT. Translating gives CASSLVANTEAFF.

The V gene is TRBV7-9, the J gene TRBJ2-3, with TRBD1 matching 9 bases. J lost 0 bases, V lost 4 bases, and 2 bases had no gene match. The CDR3 extends over 15 amino acids. Germline V gene data show CDR1 as SEHNR and CDR2 as FQNEAQ (reference sequence). DNA of the CDR3: TGTGCCAGCAGCTGGGGGACAGGGAGCACAGATACGCAGTATTTT. Protein: CASSWGTGSTDTQYF.

J is TRBJ2-1 and V is TRBV11-3; TRBD2 matches 7 bases. The germline gives CDR1 SGHNT, CDR2 YENEEA. The junction had 10 bases not matched to a gene; V was cut back by 5 bases and J by 6 bases. CDR3 length: 15 amino acids. CDR3 DNA: TGTGCCAGCAGCCCATTGGGAGGGAAAATCAATGAGCAGTTCTTC. Protein sequence: CASSPLGGKINEQFF.

The V gene is TRBV6-5, the J gene TRBJ1-2; TRBD1 is a possible D gene (5 bases). The V and J ends lost 2 bases and 1 base respectively, with 5 bases between them. This CDR3 contains 13 residues. Germline CDR1 is MNHEY and CDR2 is SVGAGI. This CDR3 reads CASSYDSNYGYTF. CDR3 bases: TGTGCCAGCAGTTACGACAGTAACTATGGCTACACCTTC.

This rearrangement joins TRBV15 to TRBJ1-1; no reliable D call. The CDR3 is 14 amino acids. With 0 bases removed from V and 1 base from J, the gap between germline ends came to 6 bases. From germline, CDR1 is LNHNV and CDR2 YYDKDF (reference sequence). The CDR3 sequence: CATSRDWANTEAFF. CDR3 coding DNA: TGTGCCACCAGCAGAGATTGGGCGAACACTGAAGCTTTCTTT.

The V gene is TRBV9, the J gene TRBJ2-3; perhaps TRBD2 as D (5 bases). Deletions cut 3 bases from V and 5 bases from J, with 7 bases between. The CDR3 loop spans 12 amino acids. From germline, CDR1 is SGDLS and CDR2 YYNGEE. CDR3 sequence: CASSGEGDTQYF. The CDR3 DNA reads as TGTGCCAGCAGCGGCGAGGGAGATACGCAGTATTTT.